This TCR beta chain was recovered during a study of radiotherapy plus CTLA-4 blockade in lung cancer. The wider study: In roughly 19% of patients, objective responses were seen; 30% to 35% had disease control. General observations from the study: Peripheral blood showed expansion of tumor-derived TCR clones after radiotherapy and ipilimumab.

Looked up from germline, CDR1 is SGHRS and CDR2 is YFSETQ. The CDR3 loop spans 13 amino acids. Trimming stripped 0 bases from V and 7 bases from J, with 10 bases between. Profiled with immunoSEQ multiplex PCR; TCRdb holds only in-frame clones, not every one. Of 95,000 to 150,000 clones listed, more than 80% are singletons. For this clone: The antigen is not known.

Chemo-refractory metastatic non-small-cell lung cancer patients received focal radiation with ipilimumab CTLA-4 blockade. Here the sequenced sample was peripheral blood, taken from a patient treated with radiotherapy plus ipilimumab. This TCR was sampled from a human donor with non-small cell lung cancer that progressed on radiotherapy plus ipilimumab. This sequence joins TRBV5-1 and TRBJ1-1; D gene uncertain. The DNA of the CDR3 is TGCGCCAGCAGCTTGGATGTAGTGCGTGAAGCTTTCTTT. This sequence encodes CASSLDVVREAFF.